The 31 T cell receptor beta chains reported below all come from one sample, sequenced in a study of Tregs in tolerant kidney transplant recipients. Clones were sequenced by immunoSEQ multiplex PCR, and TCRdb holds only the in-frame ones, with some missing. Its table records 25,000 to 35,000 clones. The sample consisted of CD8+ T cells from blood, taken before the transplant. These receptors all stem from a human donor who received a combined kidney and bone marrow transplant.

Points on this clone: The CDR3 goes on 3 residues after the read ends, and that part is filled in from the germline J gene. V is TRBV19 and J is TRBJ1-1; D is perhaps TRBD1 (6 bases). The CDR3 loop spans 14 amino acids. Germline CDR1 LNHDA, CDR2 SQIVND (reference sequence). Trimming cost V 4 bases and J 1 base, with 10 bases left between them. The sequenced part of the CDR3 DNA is TGTGCCAGTAGTACGCAGACAGGGAACACTGAA. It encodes CASSTQTGNTE. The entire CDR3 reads CASSTQTGNTEAFF.

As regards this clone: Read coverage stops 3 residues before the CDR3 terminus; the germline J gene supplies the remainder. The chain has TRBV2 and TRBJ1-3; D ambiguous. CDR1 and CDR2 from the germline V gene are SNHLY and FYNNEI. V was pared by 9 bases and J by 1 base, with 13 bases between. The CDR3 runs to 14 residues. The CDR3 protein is CASPGGSSGNTIYF. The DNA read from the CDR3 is TGTGCCAGTCCCGGCGGGTCTTCTGGAAACACC.

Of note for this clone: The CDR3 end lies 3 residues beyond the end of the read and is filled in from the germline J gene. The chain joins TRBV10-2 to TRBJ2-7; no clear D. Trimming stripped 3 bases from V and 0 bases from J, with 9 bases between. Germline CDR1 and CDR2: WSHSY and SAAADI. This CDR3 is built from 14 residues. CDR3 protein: CASSDGGISYEQYF. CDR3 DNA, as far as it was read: TGCGCCAGCAGTGATGGCGGAATCTCCTACGAG.

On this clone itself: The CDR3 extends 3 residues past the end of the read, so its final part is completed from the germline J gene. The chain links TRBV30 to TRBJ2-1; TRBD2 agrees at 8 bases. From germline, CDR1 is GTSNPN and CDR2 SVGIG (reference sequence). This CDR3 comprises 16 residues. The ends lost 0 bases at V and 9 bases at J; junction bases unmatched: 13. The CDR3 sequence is CAWSVRSGIGGGEQFF. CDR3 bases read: TGTGCCTGGAGTGTACGTAGCGGGATTGGGGGAGGTGAG.

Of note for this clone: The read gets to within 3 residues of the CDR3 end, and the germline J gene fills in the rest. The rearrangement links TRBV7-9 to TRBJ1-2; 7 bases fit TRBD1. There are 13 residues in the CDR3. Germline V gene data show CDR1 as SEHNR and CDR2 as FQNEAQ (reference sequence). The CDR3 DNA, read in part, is TGTGCCAGCAGCCAGACAGGGCTCGAAGGC. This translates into CASSQTGLEG. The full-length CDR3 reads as CASSQTGLEGYTF.

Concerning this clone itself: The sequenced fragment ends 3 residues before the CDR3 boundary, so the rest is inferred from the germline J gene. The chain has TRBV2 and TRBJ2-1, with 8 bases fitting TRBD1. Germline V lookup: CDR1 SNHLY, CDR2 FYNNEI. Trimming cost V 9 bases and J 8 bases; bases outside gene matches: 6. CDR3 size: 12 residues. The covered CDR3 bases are TGTGCCAGGGGACAGGAGTTCGATGAG. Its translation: CARGQEFDE. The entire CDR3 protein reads CARGQEFDEQFF. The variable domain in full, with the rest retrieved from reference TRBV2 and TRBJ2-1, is EPEVTQTPSHQVTQMGQEVILRCVPISNHLYFYWYRQILGQKVEFLVSFYNNEISEKSEIFDDQFSVERPDGSNFTLKIRSTKLEDSAMYFCARGQEFDEQFFGPGTRLTVL.

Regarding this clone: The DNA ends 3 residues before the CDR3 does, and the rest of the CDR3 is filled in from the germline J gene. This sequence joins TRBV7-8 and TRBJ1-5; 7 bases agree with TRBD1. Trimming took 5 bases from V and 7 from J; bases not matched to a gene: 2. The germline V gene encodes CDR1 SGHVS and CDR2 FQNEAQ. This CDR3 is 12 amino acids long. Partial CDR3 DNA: TGTGCCAGCAGCCAGGGGGTCCAGCCC. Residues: CASSQGVQP. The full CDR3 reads CASSQGVQPQHF.

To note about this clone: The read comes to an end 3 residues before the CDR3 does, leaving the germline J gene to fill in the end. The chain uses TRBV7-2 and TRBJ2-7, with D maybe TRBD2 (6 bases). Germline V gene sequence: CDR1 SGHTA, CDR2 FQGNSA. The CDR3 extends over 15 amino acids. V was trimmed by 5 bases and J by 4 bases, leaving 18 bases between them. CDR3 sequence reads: CASSQGSGGLYEQYF. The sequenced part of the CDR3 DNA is TGTGCCAGCAGCCAAGGTAGCGGTGGACTATACGAG.

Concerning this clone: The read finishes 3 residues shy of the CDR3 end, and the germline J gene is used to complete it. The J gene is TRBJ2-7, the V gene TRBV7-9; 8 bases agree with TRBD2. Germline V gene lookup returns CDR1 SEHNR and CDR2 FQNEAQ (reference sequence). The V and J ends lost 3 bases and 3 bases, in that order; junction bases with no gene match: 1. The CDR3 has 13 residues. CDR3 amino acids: CASSFSGNYEQYF. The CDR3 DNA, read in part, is TGTGCCAGCAGCTTTAGCGGGAACTACGAG.

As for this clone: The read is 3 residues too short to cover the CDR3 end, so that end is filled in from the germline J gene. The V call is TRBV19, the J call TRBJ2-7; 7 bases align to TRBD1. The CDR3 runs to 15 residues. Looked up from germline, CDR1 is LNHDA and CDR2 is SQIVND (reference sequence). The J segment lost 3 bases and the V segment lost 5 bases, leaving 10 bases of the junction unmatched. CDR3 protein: CASSVVDRSNYEQYF. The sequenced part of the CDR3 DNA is TGTGCCAGTAGTGTCGTGGACAGGAGTAACTACGAG. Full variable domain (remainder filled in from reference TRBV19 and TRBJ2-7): DGGITQSPKYLFRKEGQNVTLSCEQNLNHDAMYWYRQDPGQGLRLIYYSQIVNDFQKGDIAEGYSVSREKKESFPLTVTSAQKNPTAFYLCASSVVDRSNYEQYFGPGTRLTVT.

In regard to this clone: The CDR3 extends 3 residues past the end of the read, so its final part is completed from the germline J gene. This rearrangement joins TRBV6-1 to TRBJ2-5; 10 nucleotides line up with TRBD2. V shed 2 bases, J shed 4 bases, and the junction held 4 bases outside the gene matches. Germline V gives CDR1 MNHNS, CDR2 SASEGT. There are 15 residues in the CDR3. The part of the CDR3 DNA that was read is TGTGCCAGCAGTGAAAGCGGGGGGGCCCTAGAGACC. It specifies CASSESGGALET. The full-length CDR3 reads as CASSESGGALETQYF.

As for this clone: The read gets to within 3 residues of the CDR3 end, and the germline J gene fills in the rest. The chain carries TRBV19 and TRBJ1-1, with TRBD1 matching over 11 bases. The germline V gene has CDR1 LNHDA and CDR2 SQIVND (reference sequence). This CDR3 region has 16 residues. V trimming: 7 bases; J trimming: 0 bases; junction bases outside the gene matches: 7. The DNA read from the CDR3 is TGTGCCAGTATTCAGGACAGGGGGCTGATGAACACTGAA. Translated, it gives CASIQDRGLMNTE. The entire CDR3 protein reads CASIQDRGLMNTEAFF.

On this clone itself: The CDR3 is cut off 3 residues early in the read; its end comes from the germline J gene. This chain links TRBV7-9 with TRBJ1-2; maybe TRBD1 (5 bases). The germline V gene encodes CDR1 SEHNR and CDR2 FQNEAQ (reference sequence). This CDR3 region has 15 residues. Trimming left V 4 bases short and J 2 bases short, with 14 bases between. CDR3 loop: CASSSIDSLNYGYTF. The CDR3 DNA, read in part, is TGTGCCAGCAGCTCCATCGACAGCCTAAACTATGGC. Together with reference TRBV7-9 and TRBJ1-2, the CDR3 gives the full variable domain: DTGVSQNPRHKITKRGQNVTFRCDPISEHNRLYWYRQTLGQGPEFLTYFQNEAQLEKSRLLSDRFSAERPKGSFSTLEIQRTEQGDSAMYLCASSSIDSLNYGYTFGSGTRLTVV.

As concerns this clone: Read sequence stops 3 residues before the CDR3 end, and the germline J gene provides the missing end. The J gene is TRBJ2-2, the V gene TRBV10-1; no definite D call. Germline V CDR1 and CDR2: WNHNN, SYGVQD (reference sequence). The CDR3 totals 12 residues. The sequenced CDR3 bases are TGCGCCAGCACCCTAGTAGACCCCGAG. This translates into CASTLVDPE. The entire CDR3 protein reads CASTLVDPELFF.

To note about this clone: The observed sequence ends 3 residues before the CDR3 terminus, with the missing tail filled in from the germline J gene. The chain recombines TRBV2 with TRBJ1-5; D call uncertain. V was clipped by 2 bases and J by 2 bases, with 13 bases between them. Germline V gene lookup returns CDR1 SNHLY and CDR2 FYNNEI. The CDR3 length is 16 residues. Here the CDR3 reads CASSELQPGGNQPQHF. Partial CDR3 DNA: TGTGCCAGCAGTGAATTGCAGCCAGGCGGCAATCAGCCC.

CDR3 in amino acids: CASSERGGDSYEQYF. The DNA read from the CDR3 is TGTGCCAGCAGTGAAAGAGGGGGCGACTCCTACGAG. The V call is TRBV2, the J call TRBJ2-7, with 7 bases identical to TRBD1. Sequencing ends 3 residues short of the CDR3 end; the germline J gene provides the rest. The V gene's germline CDR1 is SNHLY and CDR2 FYNNEI. V was pared by 2 bases and J by 0 bases, with 4 bases of the junction left unmatched. This CDR3 spans 15 amino acids. Full variable domain (outside the CDR3, taken from reference TRBV2 and TRBJ2-7): EPEVTQTPSHQVTQMGQEVILRCVPISNHLYFYWYRQILGQKVEFLVSFYNNEISEKSEIFDDQFSVERPDGSNFTLKIRSTKLEDSAMYFCASSERGGDSYEQYFGPGTRLTVT.

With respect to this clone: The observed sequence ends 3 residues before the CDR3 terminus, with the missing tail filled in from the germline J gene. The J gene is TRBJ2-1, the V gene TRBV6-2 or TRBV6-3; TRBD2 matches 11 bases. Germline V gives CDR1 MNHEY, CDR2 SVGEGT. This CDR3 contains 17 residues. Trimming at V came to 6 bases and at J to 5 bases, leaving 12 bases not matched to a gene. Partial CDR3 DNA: TGTGCCAGCAGCCGGACCGATAGCGGGAGGGCCGACAATGAG. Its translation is CASSRTDSGRADNE. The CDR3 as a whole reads CASSRTDSGRADNEQFF.

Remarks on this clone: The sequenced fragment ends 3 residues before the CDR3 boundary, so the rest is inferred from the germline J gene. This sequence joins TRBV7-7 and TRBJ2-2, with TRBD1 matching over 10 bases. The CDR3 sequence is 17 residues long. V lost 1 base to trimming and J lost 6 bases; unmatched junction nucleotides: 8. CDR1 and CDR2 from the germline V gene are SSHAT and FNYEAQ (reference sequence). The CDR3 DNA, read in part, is TGTGCCAGCAGCTTAGGGCCAGGGACAGGGGAGGCCGGGGAG. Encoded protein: CASSLGPGTGEAGE. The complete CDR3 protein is CASSLGPGTGEAGELFF.

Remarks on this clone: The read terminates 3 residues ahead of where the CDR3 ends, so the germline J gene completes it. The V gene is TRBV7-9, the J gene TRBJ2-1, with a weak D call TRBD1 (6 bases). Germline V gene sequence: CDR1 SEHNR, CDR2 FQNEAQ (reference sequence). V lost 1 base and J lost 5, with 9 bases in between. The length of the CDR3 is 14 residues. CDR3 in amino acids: CASSLVPGDNEQFF. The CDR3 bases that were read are TGTGCCAGCAGCTTAGTGCCAGGGGACAATGAG.

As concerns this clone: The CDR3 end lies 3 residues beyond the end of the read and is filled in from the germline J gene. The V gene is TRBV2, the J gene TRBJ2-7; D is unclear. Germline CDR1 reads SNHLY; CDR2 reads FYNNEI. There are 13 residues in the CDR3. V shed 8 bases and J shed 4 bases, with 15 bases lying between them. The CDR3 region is CASQQVKPYEQYF. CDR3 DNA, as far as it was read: TGTGCCAGCCAGCAGGTAAAGCCATACGAG.

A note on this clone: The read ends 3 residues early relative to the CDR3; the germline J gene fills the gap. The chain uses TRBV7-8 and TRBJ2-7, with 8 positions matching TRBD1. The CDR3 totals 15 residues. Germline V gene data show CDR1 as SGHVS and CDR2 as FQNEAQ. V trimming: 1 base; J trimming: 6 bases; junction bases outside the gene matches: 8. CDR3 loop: CASSLGVTGAGEQYF. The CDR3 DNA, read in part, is TGTGCCAGCAGCTTAGGCGTGACAGGGGCTGGCGAG.

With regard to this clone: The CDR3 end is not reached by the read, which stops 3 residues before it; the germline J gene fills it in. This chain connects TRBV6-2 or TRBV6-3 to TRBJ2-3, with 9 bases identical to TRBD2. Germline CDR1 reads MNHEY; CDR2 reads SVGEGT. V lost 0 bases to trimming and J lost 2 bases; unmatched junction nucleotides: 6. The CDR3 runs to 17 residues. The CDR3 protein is CASSYSKTSGHTDTQYF. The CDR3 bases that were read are TGTGCCAGCAGTTACTCGAAGACTAGCGGACACACAGATACG.

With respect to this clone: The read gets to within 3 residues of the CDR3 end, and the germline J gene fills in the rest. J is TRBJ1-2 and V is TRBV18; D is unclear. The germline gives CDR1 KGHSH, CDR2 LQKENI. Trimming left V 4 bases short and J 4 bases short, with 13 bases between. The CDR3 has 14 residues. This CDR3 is CASSRPEPFYGYTF. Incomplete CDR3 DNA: TGTGCCAGCTCACGGCCAGAACCTTTCTATGGC.

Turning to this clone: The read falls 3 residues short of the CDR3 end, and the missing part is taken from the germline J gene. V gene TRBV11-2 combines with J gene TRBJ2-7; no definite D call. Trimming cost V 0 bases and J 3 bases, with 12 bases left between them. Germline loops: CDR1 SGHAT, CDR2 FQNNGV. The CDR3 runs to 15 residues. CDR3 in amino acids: CASSLDLGQVYEQYF. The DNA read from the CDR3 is TGTGCCAGCAGCTTAGATTTAGGGCAAGTCTACGAG. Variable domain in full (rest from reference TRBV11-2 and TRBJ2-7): EAGVAQSPRYKIIEKRQSVAFWCNPISGHATLYWYQQILGQGPKLLIQFQNNGVVDDSQLPKDRFSAERLKGVDSTLKIQPAKLEDSAVYLCASSLDLGQVYEQYFGPGTRLTVT.

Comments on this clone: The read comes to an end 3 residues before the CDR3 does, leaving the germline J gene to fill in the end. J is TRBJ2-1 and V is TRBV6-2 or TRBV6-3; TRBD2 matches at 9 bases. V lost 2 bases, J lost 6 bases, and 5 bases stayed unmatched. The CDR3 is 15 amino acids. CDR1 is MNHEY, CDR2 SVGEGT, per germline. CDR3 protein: CASSYGTSYRNEQFF. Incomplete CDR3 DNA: TGTGCCAGCAGTTACGGGACTAGCTATCGCAATGAG.

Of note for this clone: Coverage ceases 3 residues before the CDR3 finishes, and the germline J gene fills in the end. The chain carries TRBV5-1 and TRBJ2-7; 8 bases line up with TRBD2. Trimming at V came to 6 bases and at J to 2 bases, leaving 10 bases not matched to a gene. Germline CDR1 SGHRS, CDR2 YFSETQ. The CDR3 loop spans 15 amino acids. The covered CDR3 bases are TGCGCCAGCAAATCTTTACCGGGGGGGACCTACGAG. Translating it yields CASKSLPGGTYE. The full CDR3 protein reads CASKSLPGGTYEQYF.

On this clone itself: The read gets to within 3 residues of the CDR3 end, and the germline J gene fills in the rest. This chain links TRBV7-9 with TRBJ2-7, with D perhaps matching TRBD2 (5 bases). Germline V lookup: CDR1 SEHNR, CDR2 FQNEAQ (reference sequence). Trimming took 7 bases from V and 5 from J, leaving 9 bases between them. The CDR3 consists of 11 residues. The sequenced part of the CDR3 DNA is TGTGCCAGCACCCAGAGGGACGAG. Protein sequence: CASTQRDE. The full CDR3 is CASTQRDEQYF.

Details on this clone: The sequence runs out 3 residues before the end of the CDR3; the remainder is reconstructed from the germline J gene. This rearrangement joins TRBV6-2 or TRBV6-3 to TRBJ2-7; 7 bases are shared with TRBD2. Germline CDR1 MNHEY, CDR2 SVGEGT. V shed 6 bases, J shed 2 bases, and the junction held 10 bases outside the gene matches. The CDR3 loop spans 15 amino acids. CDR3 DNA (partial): TGTGCCAGCAGGCCTCTAGCGGACCAAGCCTACGAG. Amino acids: CASRPLADQAYE. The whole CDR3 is CASRPLADQAYEQYF.

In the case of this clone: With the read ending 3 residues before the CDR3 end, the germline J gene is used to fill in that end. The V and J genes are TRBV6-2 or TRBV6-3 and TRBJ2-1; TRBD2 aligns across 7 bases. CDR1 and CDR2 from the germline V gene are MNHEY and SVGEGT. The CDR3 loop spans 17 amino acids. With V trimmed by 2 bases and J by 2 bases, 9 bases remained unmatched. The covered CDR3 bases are TGTGCCAGCAGTTACCGGCCGGGGACTACCCCCTACAATGAG. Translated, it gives CASSYRPGTTPYNE. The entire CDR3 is CASSYRPGTTPYNEQFF.

CDR3 DNA (partial): TGTGCCTGGAGTGAACTGTCTACCTACGAG. Translating it yields CAWSELSTYE. The CDR3 in its entirety is CAWSELSTYEQYF. The V call is TRBV30, the J call TRBJ2-7; D remains ambiguous. The CDR3 end lies 3 residues beyond the end of the read and is filled in from the germline J gene. The CDR3 is made up of 13 amino acids. V was trimmed by 1 base and J by 2 bases, leaving 9 bases between them. The germline CDR1 and CDR2 sequences are GTSNPN and SVGIG (reference sequence).

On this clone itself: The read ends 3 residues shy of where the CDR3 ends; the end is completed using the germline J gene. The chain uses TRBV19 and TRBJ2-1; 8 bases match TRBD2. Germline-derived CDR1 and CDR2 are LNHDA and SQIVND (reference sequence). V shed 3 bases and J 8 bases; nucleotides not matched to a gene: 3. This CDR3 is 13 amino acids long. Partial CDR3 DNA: TGTGCCAGTAGTATCAGCGGGGGAGATGAG. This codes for CASSISGGDE. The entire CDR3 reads CASSISGGDEQFF.